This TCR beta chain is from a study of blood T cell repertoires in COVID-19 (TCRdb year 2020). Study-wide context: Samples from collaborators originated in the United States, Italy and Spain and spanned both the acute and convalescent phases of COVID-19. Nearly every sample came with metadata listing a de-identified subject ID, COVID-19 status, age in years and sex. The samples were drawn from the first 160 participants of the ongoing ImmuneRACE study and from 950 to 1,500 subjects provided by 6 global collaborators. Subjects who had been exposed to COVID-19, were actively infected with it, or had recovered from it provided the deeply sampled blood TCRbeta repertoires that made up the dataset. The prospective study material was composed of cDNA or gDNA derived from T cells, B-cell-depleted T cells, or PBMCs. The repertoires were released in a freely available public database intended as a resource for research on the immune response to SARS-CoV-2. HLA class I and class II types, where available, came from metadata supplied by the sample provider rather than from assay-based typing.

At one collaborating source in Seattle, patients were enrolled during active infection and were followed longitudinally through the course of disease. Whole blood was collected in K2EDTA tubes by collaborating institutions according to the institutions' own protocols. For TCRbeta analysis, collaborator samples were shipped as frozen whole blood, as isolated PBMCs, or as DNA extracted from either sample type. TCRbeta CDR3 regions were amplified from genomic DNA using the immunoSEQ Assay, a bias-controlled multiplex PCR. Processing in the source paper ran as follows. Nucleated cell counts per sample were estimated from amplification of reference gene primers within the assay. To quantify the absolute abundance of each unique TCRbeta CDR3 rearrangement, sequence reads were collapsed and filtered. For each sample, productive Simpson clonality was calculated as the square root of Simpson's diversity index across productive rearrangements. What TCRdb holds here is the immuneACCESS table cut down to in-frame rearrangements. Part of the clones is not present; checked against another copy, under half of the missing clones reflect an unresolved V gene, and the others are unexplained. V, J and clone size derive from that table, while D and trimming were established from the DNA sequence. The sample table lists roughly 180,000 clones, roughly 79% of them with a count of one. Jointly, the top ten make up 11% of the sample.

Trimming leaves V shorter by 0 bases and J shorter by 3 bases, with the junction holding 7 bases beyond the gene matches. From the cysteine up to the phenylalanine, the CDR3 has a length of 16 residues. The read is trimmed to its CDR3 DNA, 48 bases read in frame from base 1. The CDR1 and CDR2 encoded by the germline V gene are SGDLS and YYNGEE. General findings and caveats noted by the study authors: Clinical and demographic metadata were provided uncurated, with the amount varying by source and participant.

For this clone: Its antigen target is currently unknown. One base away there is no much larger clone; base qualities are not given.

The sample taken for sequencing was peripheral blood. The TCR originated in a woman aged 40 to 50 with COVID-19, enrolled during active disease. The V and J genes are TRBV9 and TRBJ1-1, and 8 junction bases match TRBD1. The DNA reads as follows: TGTGCCAGCAGCGTAGGGCCAGGGGGCGGGTACACTGAAGCTTTCTTT. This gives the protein CASSVGPGGGYTEAFF.